The text below deals with one T cell receptor beta chain. As yet, its antigen is unknown. TCRdb independently ran MiXCR on the 5' RACE reads; one entry per CDR3 protein. This table holds hundreds of thousands of distinct CDR3 sequences, approximately 16% found once. This sample is part of a study of T cells after yellow fever vaccination. Study-wide findings and caveats: The study re-detected most primary-vaccination clones after the booster (approximately 97% CD4, roughly 91% CD8).

This CDR3 contains 13 residues. The V and J ends lost 6 bases and 5 bases, in that order; junction bases with no gene match: 1. This TCR was recovered from a man aged 18-30 years who received the YFV17D yellow fever vaccine. The chain joins TRBV12-3 or TRBV12-4 to TRBJ2-2; 9 bases are shared with TRBD1. The sequencing here drew on PBMCs, taken about 5 days after the first yellow fever vaccination. The CDR3 DNA reads TGTGCCAGCAGGGGGACAGGGACCGGGGAGCTGTTTTTT. Amino acid sequence: CASRGTGTGELFF.